Below are 16 T cell receptor beta chains sequenced from a single sample in a study of cytomegalovirus exposure and HLA in healthy donors. Primers for the PCR totalled 60 Vbeta and 13 Jbeta. Clones were read by immunoSEQ multiplex PCR, and TCRdb kept only the in-frame ones, dropping some. This table holds tens of thousands of clones. Sample: PBMCs. The receptor set was obtained from a female donor in good health and CMV-seronegative.

This chain connects TRBV25-1 to TRBJ2-7, with a possible D match to TRBD1 (6 bases). This CDR3 has 14 amino acids. The V gene lost 3 bases and the J gene lost 4 bases, with 13 bases spanning the gap. Germline CDR1 and CDR2: MGHDK and SYGVNS. The CDR3 sequence is CASSETGVKYEQYF. The CDR3 DNA is TGTGCCAGCAGTGAGACAGGCGTGAAATACGAGCAGTACTTC.

The chain employs TRBV6-5 and TRBJ2-3; D gene ambiguous. Trimming cost V 8 bases and J 5 bases, with 17 bases left between them. The CDR3 contains 14 residues. The germline gives CDR1 MNHEY, CDR2 SVGAGI. The CDR3 DNA is TGTGCCAGCCGACCCGCAGGCTTGAAAGATACGCAGTATTTT. Residues: CASRPAGLKDTQYF.

The rearrangement uses TRBV7-8 and TRBJ1-2, with TRBD1 matching 11 bases. From germline, CDR1 is SGHVS and CDR2 FQNEAQ. The ends lost 1 base at V and 4 bases at J; junction bases unmatched: 2. This CDR3 region has 15 residues. This chain's CDR3 is CASSLGTGGLYGYTF. The CDR3 nucleotides read TGTGCCAGCAGCTTAGGGACAGGGGGCCTCTATGGCTACACCTTC. The whole variable domain, filled in from reference TRBV7-8 and TRBJ1-2, reads GAGVSQSPRYKVAKRGQDVALRCDPISGHVSLFWYQQALGQGPEFLTYFQNEAQLDKSGLPSDRFFAERPEGSVSTLKIQRTQQEDSAVYLCASSLGTGGLYGYTFGSGTRLTVV.

For the CDR3, the DNA is TGTGCCAGCAGGGTGGGTGGGAGGAGTCGGGAAAGCACTGAAGCTTTCTTT. Its translation: CASRVGGRSRESTEAFF. The chain is built from TRBV2 and TRBJ1-1; D is unresolved. The CDR3 has 17 residues. From germline, CDR1 is SNHLY and CDR2 FYNNEI. With 6 bases removed from V and 4 bases from J, the gap between germline ends came to 24 bases.

V is TRBV9 and J is TRBJ2-1; TRBD2 is a possible D gene (5 bases). Germline CDR1 and CDR2: SGDLS and YYNGEE. Between the trimmed V and J ends, which lost 0 bases and 5 bases, there was a span of 12 bases. The CDR3 is 15 residues long. CDR3 in amino acids: CASSVGPERDNEQFF. The CDR3 coding sequence is TGTGCCAGCAGCGTAGGGCCGGAGAGGGACAATGAGCAGTTCTTC.

This CDR3 is CASSPPARVAGTDTQYF. The CDR3 nucleotides read TGTGCCAGCTCACCACCGGCTAGGGTAGCGGGCACAGATACGCAGTATTTT. The chain has TRBV18 and TRBJ2-3; perhaps TRBD2 as D (6 bases). The CDR3 spans 17 residues. The V and J ends lost 0 bases and 1 base respectively, with 14 bases between them. CDR1 is KGHSH and CDR2 is LQKENI in the germline V gene.

The chain employs TRBV29-1 and TRBJ2-7, with D possibly matching TRBD2 (6 bases). V shed 4 bases and J shed 6 bases, with 13 bases lying between them. The CDR3 is 12 residues long. Germline V gene sequence: CDR1 SQVTM, CDR2 ANQGSEA. The CDR3 reads CSVGGDLREQYF. The CDR3 DNA reads TGCAGCGTTGGGGGGGATCTTCGCGAGCAGTACTTC.

The rearrangement links TRBV10-1 to TRBJ2-3, with 15 nucleotides matching TRBD2. Germline values: CDR1 WNHNN, CDR2 SYGVQD (reference sequence). The CDR3 extends over 17 amino acids. Trimming removed 8 bases from V and 5 bases from J; junction bases left unmatched: 11. The CDR3 region has the DNA TGCGCCAGCTCTCGGGGACTAGCGGGAGGACGGGAAGATACGCAGTATTTT. As protein: CASSRGLAGGREDTQYF.

The chain couples TRBV15 to TRBJ2-1, with D tentatively TRBD1 (6 bases). The CDR3 is made up of 15 amino acids. CDR1 LNHNV and CDR2 YYDKDF come from the germline V gene (reference sequence). V dropped 0 bases and J dropped 6 bases, with 12 bases sitting between them. The CDR3: CATSRDRETGNEQFF. The DNA for the CDR3 is TGTGCCACCAGCAGAGATCGTGAGACAGGCAATGAGCAGTTCTTC.

The rearrangement links TRBV27 to TRBJ2-7, with TRBD2 identical over 10 bases. CDR1 MNHEY and CDR2 SMNVEV come from the germline V gene (reference sequence). The CDR3 covers 14 residues. The CDR3 spells CVARRASGSYEQYF. Here the CDR3 DNA reads TGTGTAGCGAGGCGGGCTAGCGGGAGTTACGAGCAGTACTTC.

This chain uses TRBV11-2 with TRBJ2-7; D ambiguous. The CDR3 is 13 residues long. Trimming pared 1 base from V and 3 bases from J, leaving 7 bases between. In germline, CDR1 is SGHAT, CDR2 FQNNGV. The CDR3 DNA follows: TGTGCCAGCAGCTTAGCACAGCTCTACGAGCAGTACTTC. Encoded protein: CASSLAQLYEQYF.

The DNA of the CDR3 is TGTGCCAGCAGTTTGGACAGGGCAGGAGATACGCAGTATTTT. Amino acids: CASSLDRAGDTQYF. This chain uses TRBV6-1 with TRBJ2-3; 8 bases agree with TRBD1. Germline CDR1 and CDR2: MNHNS and SASEGT. This CDR3 comprises 14 residues. J was trimmed by 5 bases and V by 5 bases; bases with no gene match: 6.

V is TRBV6-6 and J is TRBJ1-3; 10 bases agree with TRBD1. The trim removed 8 bases at V and 0 bases at J, leaving 1 base unmatched. This CDR3 has 14 amino acids. CDR1 and CDR2 (germline): MNHNY, SVGAGI (reference sequence). CDR3 residues: CASRTGGSGNTIYF. CDR3 nucleotide sequence: TGTGCCAGCCGGACAGGGGGCTCTGGAAACACCATATATTTT.

The chain is built from TRBV15 and TRBJ1-2; D possibly corresponds to TRBD1 (6 bases). This CDR3 contains 14 residues. V shed 0 bases and J shed 13 bases, with 18 bases lying between them. Germline V gene data show CDR1 as LNHNV and CDR2 as YYDKDF (reference sequence). The CDR3 DNA reads TGTGCCACCAGCAGAGATTCAGGCAGGGGCTCCTGCACCTTC. Translation gives CATSRDSGRGSCTF.

The CDR3 loop is CASSPRQQTGDGYTF. The CDR3 DNA follows: TGTGCCAGCTCACCCCGACAGCAGACAGGGGATGGCTACACCTTC. The chain joins TRBV18 to TRBJ1-2, with 8 positions matching TRBD1. This CDR3 has 15 amino acids. V gave up 3 bases and J gave up 6 bases; unmatched junction bases: 9. The germline gives CDR1 KGHSH, CDR2 LQKENI.

This chain joins TRBV4-2 and TRBJ2-7; 10 bases match TRBD2. V was clipped by 0 bases and J by 1 base; unmatched bases: 9. The CDR3 contains 18 residues. The germline V gene encodes CDR1 LGHNA and CDR2 YNFKEQ. DNA of the CDR3: TGTGCCAGCAGCCAAGATACTCTAGCGGGGGACCCTTCCTACGAGCAGTACTTC. Protein sequence: CASSQDTLAGDPSYEQYF.